This T cell receptor beta chain comes out of a study of T cell changes during pregnancy in multiple sclerosis. TCRdb's table, derived via immunoSEQ multiplex PCR, lists solely in-frame clones and lacks some. Among about 31,000 clones, around 90% were seen once, and the ten largest hold 0.7% to 0.75%. Deletions cut 3 bases from V and 6 bases from J, with 12 bases between. The germline V gene encodes CDR1 SEHNR and CDR2 FQNEAQ (reference sequence). The CDR3 is 14 amino acids. The chain links TRBV7-9 to TRBJ1-5; TRBD1 is a possible D gene (5 bases). The origin of this receptor is a female donor in good health, enrolled as a control in a pregnancy study. Sample: CD4+ T cells from peripheral blood mononuclear cells, taken in the first trimester of pregnancy. Here the CDR3 reads CASSLGGGGQPQHF. The CDR3 DNA is TGTGCCAGCAGCTTGGGTGGGGGAGGTCAGCCCCAGCATTTT.